This T cell receptor (beta chain) stems from a study of tumor-infiltrating lymphocytes in primary liver carcinoma. Notes on the study in general: For tumor-adjacent and tumor-blood pairs, overlap was less than that seen for tumor region pairs.

TCR beta cDNA was prepared out of 450 to 500 ng total RNA by means of a constant-region primer. Each TCR beta library was derived from three nested multiplex PCR rounds that employed slightly modified ARM-PCR. The opening two PCR rounds, approximately 10 cycles each, paired TRBV1-TRBV30 forward primers with a C-beta reverse primer. TCRdb reprocessed the multiplex PCR reads via MiXCR and lists one record per CDR3 protein. The sample records hundreds of thousands of distinct CDR3 sequences, about three fifths being singletons. Ten or more counts support this clonotype. Its antigen is as yet unknown. Germline DNA was also extracted, with blood RNA taken from unsorted whole blood. Germline CDR1 MNHNS, CDR2 SASEGT. Trimming took 5 bases from V and 0 from J; bases not matched to a gene: 13. The length of the CDR3 is 18 residues.

The chain couples TRBV6-1 to TRBJ2-4; 7 nucleotides align to TRBD2. The source material was peripheral blood. This sequence was found in a woman aged 30 to 39 with primary liver carcinoma and hepatitis B virus infection. Here the CDR3 DNA reads TGTGCCAGCAGTCCCGGGACTACCCGGGCCCCAGCCAAAAACATTCAGTACTTC. The encoded protein is CASSPGTTRAPAKNIQYF.